This TCR beta chain stems from a study of blood T cell repertoires in COVID-19. Looking at the study overall: Acute and convalescent COVID-19 samples came from the United States, Italy and Spain.

The CDR3 covers 12 residues. Germline trimming cut 6 bases from V and 11 bases from J; bases unmatched to any gene: 5. Germline V lookup: CDR1 MNHEY, CDR2 SVGAGI. This table comes from immunoSEQ multiplex PCR, and its TCRdb copy is limited to in-frame clones, with some not included. The table shows under 150,000 clones, with 60% to 80% occurring only once. Participants spanned ages roughly 18 to 95 years and resided in about 25 US areas. Two consecutive negative NP/OP PCR tests, clearance, or resolved symptoms defined Cohort 3 recovery. Sample: PBMCs or T cells enriched from blood (not recorded which). The rearrangement uses TRBV6-5 and TRBJ2-1; 9 bases line up with TRBD2. The receptor was isolated from a woman in her forties or fifties who had recovered from COVID-19. CDR3 sequence reads: CASRVAGVKQFF. In DNA form, the CDR3 reads TGTGCCAGCAGGGTAGCGGGAGTAAAGCAGTTCTTC.